This entry lists 21 T cell receptor beta chains sequenced from one sample in a study of vaccination effects on CD4 cells after COVID-19. For these TCRs, the target antigens are not known. Assay: immunoSEQ multiplex PCR; the TCRdb copy retains only in-frame clones and omits some. In the table there are around 16,000 clones, more than 75% of which are singletons. ViraFEST expansion of antigen-specific CD4+ T cells with viral peptide pools preceded sequencing. Isolating CD4+ T cells followed more than eight days of culture. Two-dose vaccination with either BNT162b2 or mRNA-1273 was given to the participants. Material: CD4+ T cells from PBMCs cultured with HCoV-NL63 spike peptides, obtained after COVID-19 vaccination. These receptors originate from a human donor who received a COVID-19 vaccine.

The V and J genes are TRBV6-6 and TRBJ2-1; TRBD1 is a possible D gene (6 bases). V lost 5 bases to trimming and J lost 4 bases, with 18 bases between them. Per the germline V gene, CDR1 is MNHNY and CDR2 is SVGAGI (reference sequence). This CDR3 comprises 16 residues. The CDR3 DNA is TGTGCCAGCAGTCCCAAACAGGGTATCCTATACAATGAGCAGTTCTTC. This sequence encodes CASSPKQGILYNEQFF.

V and J are TRBV28 and TRBJ2-2; TRBD2 matches at 11 bases. This CDR3 comprises 16 residues. The V gene end was trimmed by 10 bases and the J gene end by 6 bases; junction bases not matched to a gene: 13. Germline-derived CDR1 and CDR2 are MDHEN and SYDVKM. CDR3 protein: CATIPGLAEGAGELFF. For the CDR3, the DNA is TGTGCCACCATACCGGGACTAGCGGAGGGGGCCGGGGAGCTGTTTTTT.

CDR3 DNA sequence: TGTGCCAGCAGTCCGGCGACAGGGGTCTCGTACGAGCAGTACTTC. Protein sequence: CASSPATGVSYEQYF. The chain carries TRBV28 and TRBJ2-7; 8 bases line up with TRBD1. Germline loops: CDR1 MDHEN, CDR2 SYDVKM. The CDR3 consists of 15 residues. The J segment lost 4 bases and the V segment lost 5 bases, leaving 10 bases of the junction unmatched. Drawing the rest from reference TRBV28 and TRBJ2-7, the complete variable domain is DVKVTQSSRYLVKRTGEKVFLECVQDMDHENMFWYRQDPGLGLRLIYFSYDVKMKEKGDIPEGYSVSREKKERFSLILESASTNQTSMYLCASSPATGVSYEQYFGPGTRLTVT.

V gene TRBV9 combines with J gene TRBJ1-5; unclear D gene. The germline V and J ends were trimmed by 7 bases and 5 bases, with 7 bases remaining between them. CDR3 size: 11 residues. The germline V gene has CDR1 SGDLS and CDR2 YYNGEE. CDR3 in amino acids: CASGRDQPQHF. The CDR3 DNA reads TGTGCCAGCGGTCGGGATCAGCCCCAGCATTTT.

The genes are TRBV28 and TRBJ1-5; TRBD1 is a possible D gene (5 bases). This CDR3 has 15 residues. Per the germline V gene, CDR1 is MDHEN and CDR2 is SYDVKM. Trimming stripped 7 bases from V and 2 bases from J, with 15 bases between. Written as DNA, the CDR3 is TGTGCCAGCACTGGGGCCCTCCGGGGCAATCAGCCCCAGCATTTT. Translated, it gives CASTGALRGNQPQHF.

This rearrangement joins TRBV7-9 to TRBJ1-1, with 7 bases lining up with TRBD1. The CDR3 is 16 amino acids. The V and J ends lost 1 base and 1 base, in that order; junction bases with no gene match: 6. Germline CDR1 is SEHNR and CDR2 is FQNEAQ (reference sequence). This CDR3 reads CASSLGTGLGNTEAFF. As DNA, the CDR3 is TGTGCCAGCAGCTTAGGGACAGGATTAGGGAACACTGAAGCTTTCTTT.

This chain links TRBV5-4 with TRBJ2-2; TRBD2 matches 7 bases. Germline CDR1 is SGHNT and CDR2 is YYREEE (reference sequence). V dropped 5 bases and J dropped 5; count of bases not matched to a gene: 9. The CDR3 consists of 15 residues. Here the CDR3 DNA reads TGTGCCAGCAGACAAGCGGGGCGCAAGACCGGGGAGCTGTTTTTT. This sequence encodes CASRQAGRKTGELFF.

The J gene is TRBJ2-3, the V gene TRBV19; possible D gene TRBD1, 6 bases. This CDR3 has 16 residues. The V end lost 3 bases, the J end lost 6 bases, and 19 bases lay between the germline ends. The V gene's germline CDR1 is LNHDA and CDR2 SQIVND (reference sequence). CDR3 region: CASSMTGQTYRDTQYF. CDR3 nucleotides: TGTGCCAGTAGTATGACAGGTCAAACCTACAGGGATACGCAGTATTTT.

The V gene is TRBV7-9, the J gene TRBJ2-1; D not resolved. Trimming removed 5 bases from V and 13 bases from J, with 9 bases in between. Germline CDR1 reads SEHNR; CDR2 reads FQNEAQ (reference sequence). This CDR3 comprises 10 residues. The CDR3 nucleotides are TGTGCCAGCAGCGGAGTCTTCCAGTTCTTC. Translation gives CASSGVFQFF.

This clone has just a few counts. The genes are TRBV4-3 and TRBJ1-2; D is possibly TRBD1 (5 bases). The CDR3 runs 13 residues. Trimming removed 0 bases at V and 14 bases at J, with 16 bases between. Germline CDR1 reads LGHNA; CDR2 reads YSLEER. CDR3 amino acids: CASSQDGGRVKTF. Written as DNA, the CDR3 is TGCGCCAGCAGCCAAGATGGTGGCAGGGTGAAGACCTTC.

V is TRBV2 and J is TRBJ1-1; possibly TRBD1 for D (5 bases). Trimming left V 5 bases short and J 8 bases short, with 15 bases between. The CDR3 sequence is 13 residues long. Germline V gene data show CDR1 as SNHLY and CDR2 as FYNNEI. The chain's CDR3 is CASSLTGFGEAFF. CDR3 in DNA: TGTGCCAGCAGTCTAACAGGCTTCGGGGAAGCTTTCTTT.

This chain connects TRBV5-1 to TRBJ1-6; TRBD1 matches at 7 bases. The CDR3 has 13 residues. The trim removed 4 bases at V and 8 bases at J, leaving 3 bases unmatched. Looked up from germline, CDR1 is SGHRS and CDR2 is YFSETQ. Here the CDR3 reads CASSAGTDSPLHF. The CDR3 DNA reads as TGCGCCAGCAGCGCGGGGACAGATTCACCCCTCCACTTT.

This clone was seen more than once but under ten times. This chain connects TRBV6-2 or TRBV6-3 to TRBJ2-1; TRBD2 agrees at 8 bases. V shed 5 bases and J 8 bases; nucleotides not matched to a gene: 11. The CDR3 runs to 15 residues. Germline-derived CDR1 and CDR2 are MNHEY and SVGEGT. The CDR3: CASSPGRGRIDEQFF. Here the CDR3 DNA reads TGTGCCAGCAGTCCGGGACGCGGGAGGATCGATGAGCAGTTCTTC.

J is TRBJ2-1 and V is TRBV7-2, with D hard to call. Germline CDR1 SGHTA, CDR2 FQGNSA. The V gene lost 4 bases and the J gene lost 10 bases, with 5 bases spanning the gap. CDR3 length equals 10 residues. This chain's CDR3 is CASSSREQFF. CDR3 bases: TGTGCCAGCAGCTCACGAGAGCAGTTCTTC.

The genes are TRBV6-5 and TRBJ1-5; D is uncertain. CDR3 length equals 14 residues. Germline CDR1 is MNHEY and CDR2 is SVGAGI. The V end lost 7 bases, the J end lost 0 bases, and 10 bases lay between the germline ends. DNA for the CDR3: TGTGCCAGCAATTCTGTCTATAGCAATCAGCCCCAGCATTTT. Protein: CASNSVYSNQPQHF.

The CDR3 sequence is CAWSVGMGVSSQPQHF. CDR3 in DNA: TGTGCCTGGAGTGTCGGGATGGGGGTGTCTAGTCAGCCCCAGCATTTT. The V and J genes are TRBV30 and TRBJ1-5, with D possibly TRBD1 on 5 matching bases. The ends were cut back, 0 bases at V and 6 bases at J, with 18 bases in the middle. There are 16 residues in the CDR3. The germline gives CDR1 GTSNPN, CDR2 SVGIG (reference sequence).

The chain uses TRBV3-1 (or the pseudogene TRBV3-2) and TRBJ2-7; D gene ambiguous. The V end was cut by 2 bases, the J end by 3 bases, with 8 bases between. This CDR3 region has 13 residues. CDR1 LGHDT and CDR2 YNNKEL come from the germline V gene (reference sequence). CDR3 loop: CASSQMGNYEQYF. The DNA of the CDR3 is TGTGCCAGCAGCCAAATGGGAAACTACGAGCAGTACTTC.

The chain links TRBV30 to TRBJ1-2; D possibly corresponds to TRBD1 (5 bases). The germline CDR1 and CDR2 sequences are GTSNPN and SVGIG (reference sequence). V was clipped by 5 bases and J by 4 bases, with 17 bases between them. This CDR3 spans 14 amino acids. The CDR3 loop reads CAWSLTGLGYGYTF. The CDR3 nucleotides are TGTGCCTGGTCCCTCACGGGGCTGGGCTATGGCTACACCTTC.

This chain links TRBV5-1 with TRBJ2-5; 12 bases are a match to TRBD2. The CDR3 consists of 16 residues. Losses at the gene ends were 0 bases for V and 4 bases for J; bases not matched to a gene: 4. Germline-derived CDR1 and CDR2 are SGHRS and YFSETQ. The CDR3 DNA is TGCGCCAGCAGCTTGGCTAGCGGGGGGGCCGGAGAGACCCAGTACTTC. It codes for CASSLASGGAGETQYF.

The gene calls are TRBV5-1 and TRBJ2-7; D possibly corresponds to TRBD1 (5 bases). The length of the CDR3 is 14 residues. CDR1 SGHRS and CDR2 YFSETQ come from the germline V gene. The V and J ends lost 2 bases and 2 bases respectively, with 11 bases between them. The CDR3, as DNA: TGCGCCAGCAGCTTTGACAGTCCTACCTACGAGCAGTACTTC. Translating it yields CASSFDSPTYEQYF. The complete variable domain, with remaining parts taken from reference TRBV5-1 and TRBJ2-7, reads KAGVTQTPRYLIKTRGQQVTLSCSPISGHRSVSWYQQTPGQGLQFLFEYFSETQRNKGNFPGRFSGRQFSNSRSEMNVSTLELGDSALYLCASSFDSPTYEQYFGPGTRLTVT.

The chain joins TRBV11-2 to TRBJ2-1, with D maybe TRBD2 (6 bases). V lost 4 bases to trimming and J lost 5 bases, with 15 bases between them. Per the germline V gene, CDR1 is SGHAT and CDR2 is FQNNGV. CDR3 size: 15 residues. In nucleotides, the CDR3 is TGTGCCAGCAGCTCGTCAGTAGCGGATCACAATGAGCAGTTCTTC. This codes for CASSSSVADHNEQFF.